Sequencing of this TCR beta chain was carried out in a study of early T cells in non-severe SARS-CoV-2 infection. Separate cDNA molecules each had unique molecular identifiers attached to them. TCRdb re-called the 5' RACE reads with MiXCR, one entry per CDR3 protein. The profile shows 40,000 to 50,000 distinct CDR3 sequences, 11% of them singletons. In germline, CDR1 is MGHRA, CDR2 YSYEKL. V trimming: 6 bases; J trimming: 3 bases; junction bases outside the gene matches: 8. This CDR3 comprises 14 residues. Sequencing input: whole blood. This TCR derives from an adult who was a healthcare worker with PCR-confirmed SARS-CoV-2 infection or an uninfected control (not recorded which). J is TRBJ2-7 and V is TRBV4-1; 7 nucleotides match TRBD2. The DNA for the CDR3 is TGCGCCAGCAGTTCACCGGGAGGTTTCTACGAGCAGTACTTC. This sequence encodes CASSSPGGFYEQYF.